One and the same sample provided the 19 T cell receptor beta chains below, sequenced in a study of blood T cell repertoires in COVID-19. The method was immunoSEQ multiplex PCR; TCRdb's version includes in-frame clones alone and lacks a portion of them. Seen here are around 71,000 clones, about four fifths observed once, and the top ten hold under 30%. The sequencing input was peripheral blood. The source is an older man with acute or convalescent COVID-19.

The chain links TRBV28 to TRBJ2-7; D may be TRBD2 (7 bases). V dropped 6 bases and J dropped 0 bases, with 18 bases sitting between them. Germline V gene data show CDR1 as MDHEN and CDR2 as SYDVKM. The CDR3 is made up of 16 amino acids. This chain's CDR3 is CASSQGGAFISYEQYF. CDR3 nucleotides: TGTGCCAGCAGCCAAGGGGGGGCTTTTATCTCCTACGAGCAGTACTTC.

V usage is TRBV10-3 and J usage is TRBJ1-4; D perhaps matches TRBD1 (5 bases). V lost 2 bases, J lost 0 bases, and 10 bases lay in between. CDR1 and CDR2 (germline): ENHRY, SYGVKD. CDR3 length: 16 residues. CDR3 sequence: CAISEQGETTNEKLFF. The CDR3 bases are TGTGCCATCAGTGAGCAGGGTGAAACAACTAATGAAAAACTGTTTTTT.

The chain carries TRBV18 and TRBJ2-1; 11 positions match TRBD2. The V and J ends lost 2 bases and 0 bases, in that order; junction bases with no gene match: 0. Germline CDR1 KGHSH, CDR2 LQKENI. The CDR3 is 16 amino acids. The CDR3 is CASSPTSGSSYNEQFF. DNA for the CDR3: TGTGCCAGCTCACCAACTAGCGGGAGCTCCTACAATGAGCAGTTCTTC.

The rearrangement links TRBV15 to TRBJ1-1, with D possibly being TRBD1 (5 bases). Germline V CDR1 and CDR2: LNHNV, YYDKDF (reference sequence). The CDR3 sequence is 13 residues long. V lost 2 bases, J lost 2 bases, and 6 bases lay in between. CDR3 nucleotides: TGTGCCACCAGCAGAAGGGGAAACACTGAAGCTTTCTTT. This sequence encodes CATSRRGNTEAFF. Supplemented by reference TRBV15 and TRBJ1-1, the full variable domain reads DAMVIQNPRYQVTQFGKPVTLSCSQTLNHNVMYWYQQKSSQAPKLLFHYYDKDFNNEADTPDNFQSRRPNTSFCFLDIRSPGLGDTAMYLCATSRRGNTEAFFGQGTRLTVV.

This chain uses TRBV18 with TRBJ1-5; the D gene is possibly TRBD1 (5 bases). The CDR3 has 14 amino acids. V lost 8 bases to trimming and J lost 2 bases, with 13 bases between them. Germline values: CDR1 KGHSH, CDR2 LQKENI. CDR3 residues: CASNGGMRNQPQHF. Here the CDR3 DNA reads TGTGCCAGCAACGGGGGGATGCGCAATCAGCCCCAGCATTTT.

The gene calls are TRBV21-1 and TRBJ1-1; the table gives TRBD1 as D, unverified against the DNA. TRBV21-1 is a recognized pseudogene. The CDR3 is made up of 14 amino acids. In DNA, the CDR3 is TGTGCCAGCAGCAAACCAGGGGCGTACACTGAAGCTTTCTTT. Translation: CASSKPGAYTEAFF.

This clone was seen more than once but under ten times. The V call is TRBV6-5, the J call TRBJ1-3, with 7 bases identical to TRBD1. Trimming removed 8 bases from V and 2 bases from J; junction bases left unmatched: 6. CDR1 MNHEY and CDR2 SVGAGI come from the germline V gene. The CDR3 is 14 residues long. CDR3: CASCRTGAGNTIYF. For the CDR3, the DNA is TGTGCCAGCTGTAGGACAGGCGCTGGAAACACCATATATTTT.

The rearrangement joins TRBV9 to TRBJ2-7, with D possibly being TRBD2 (6 bases). The V and J ends lost 0 bases and 5 bases respectively, with 12 bases between them. Germline V gene sequence: CDR1 SGDLS, CDR2 YYNGEE. This CDR3 comprises 14 residues. The chain's CDR3 is CASSVAGGVHEQYF. As DNA, the CDR3 is TGTGCCAGCAGCGTAGCTGGAGGGGTCCACGAGCAGTACTTC.

In this sample, this clone turned up a few times. The CDR3 is CSVAEYGYTF. As DNA, the CDR3 is TGCAGCGTTGCCGAGTATGGCTACACCTTC. The chain carries TRBV29-1 and TRBJ1-2; D remains ambiguous. The germline V and J ends were trimmed by 4 bases and 5 bases, with 5 bases remaining between them. Germline values: CDR1 SQVTM, CDR2 ANQGSEA. The CDR3 is 10 residues long.

This chain connects TRBV6-2 or TRBV6-3 to TRBJ2-1, with D maybe TRBD2 (5 bases). Trimming cost V 3 bases and J 7 bases, with 10 bases left between them. CDR1 and CDR2 (germline): MNHEY, SVGEGT. The CDR3 is 13 amino acids. This chain's CDR3 is CASSYMVANEQFF. DNA of the CDR3: TGTGCCAGCAGTTATATGGTAGCGAATGAGCAGTTCTTC.

The chain combines TRBV25-1 with TRBJ2-2; TRBD2 is a possible D gene (5 bases). The germline gives CDR1 MGHDK, CDR2 SYGVNS. Trimming left V 4 bases short and J 7 bases short, with 16 bases between. The CDR3 covers 15 residues. DNA of the CDR3: TGTGCCAGCAGTGTTAGGACTGGGCTTATCGGGGAGCTGTTTTTT. It yields the protein CASSVRTGLIGELFF.

The CDR3 loop reads CASSGSGSGTDTQYF. DNA for the CDR3: TGTGCCAGCAGTGGGTCCGGCTCAGGGACAGATACGCAGTATTTT. The rearrangement joins TRBV6-4 to TRBJ2-3; tentatively, D is TRBD1 (5 bases). The ends were cut back, 4 bases at V and 3 bases at J, with 14 bases in the middle. The CDR3 has 15 residues. In germline, CDR1 is MRHNA, CDR2 SNTAGT.

The chain carries TRBV5-1 and TRBJ1-1; D perhaps matches TRBD1 (6 bases). The CDR3 length is 16 residues. Germline CDR1 and CDR2: SGHRS and YFSETQ. Trimming took 1 base from V and 1 from J, leaving 14 bases between them. DNA of the CDR3: TGCGCCAGCAGCTTGAACCCCTCAGGGGCGAACACTGAAGCTTTCTTT. It encodes CASSLNPSGANTEAFF.

V is TRBV18 and J is TRBJ2-1, with D hard to call. The V gene lost 6 bases and the J gene lost 0 bases, with 15 bases spanning the gap. The CDR3 has 16 amino acids. Germline values: CDR1 KGHSH, CDR2 LQKENI. In DNA form, the CDR3 reads TGTGCCAGCTCCCCTAGTCGGCCGAGCTCCTACAATGAGCAGTTCTTC. Translated: CASSPSRPSSYNEQFF. Based on the CDR3 plus reference TRBV18 and TRBJ2-1, the full variable domain is NAGVMQNPRHLVRRRGQEARLRCSPMKGHSHVYWYRQLPEEGLKFMVYLQKENIIDESGMPKERFSAEFPKEGPSILRIQQVVRGDSAAYFCASSPSRPSSYNEQFFGPGTRLTVL.

V is TRBV5-8 and J is TRBJ2-7, with 8 bases fitting TRBD1. The CDR3 extends over 15 amino acids. Germline CDR1 reads SGHTS; CDR2 reads YDEGEE. V shed 5 bases and J 2 bases; nucleotides not matched to a gene: 9. The CDR3 sequence: CASRTTGTGTYEQYF. In DNA, the CDR3 is TGTGCCAGCAGAACGACCGGGACAGGAACCTACGAGCAGTACTTC.

This chain joins TRBV11-2 and TRBJ1-5, with TRBD1 matching over 8 bases. The CDR3 runs 14 residues. After removal of 5 bases from V and 6 bases from J, the junction contained 6 bases not matched to a gene. Germline CDR1 reads SGHAT; CDR2 reads FQNNGV. The CDR3 DNA follows: TGTGCCAGCAGCAAGGACAGGGAAAGTCAGCCCCAGCATTTT. Translated: CASSKDRESQPQHF.

This clone appeared a single time. V is TRBV7-3 and J is TRBJ2-3, with 10 bases fitting TRBD2. CDR3 length: 14 amino acids. The germline V gene encodes CDR1 SGHTA and CDR2 FQGTGA. Losses at the gene ends were 4 bases for V and 8 bases for J; bases not matched to a gene: 6. Here the CDR3 DNA reads TGTGCCAGCAGCTCCCTAGCGGGAGCGGGTACGCAGTATTTT. It specifies CASSSLAGAGTQYF.

This chain links TRBV2 with TRBJ1-1; D uncertain. Germline loops: CDR1 SNHLY, CDR2 FYNNEI. V was pared by 9 bases and J by 4 bases, with 15 bases between. The CDR3 covers 13 residues. The CDR3 loop reads CASRPRSGTEAFF. For the CDR3, the DNA is TGTGCCAGTCGGCCCCGCTCGGGCACTGAAGCTTTCTTT.

This chain connects TRBV6-5 to TRBJ1-1, with 9 bases matching TRBD1. CDR1 is MNHEY, CDR2 SVGAGI, per germline. The CDR3 has 14 residues. The ends lost 2 bases at V and 4 bases at J; junction bases unmatched: 2. The CDR3 loop reads CASSYDRGGTEAFF. The CDR3 bases are TGTGCCAGCAGTTACGACAGGGGGGGCACTGAAGCTTTCTTT.